These 6 T cell receptor beta chains were sequenced from one sample in a study of CD8 T cells in Susac syndrome. RNA, at about 0.5 to 1 ug, was reverse transcribed with random hexamers. TCRdb called the immunoSEQ multiplex PCR reads again in MiXCR, with one record for every CDR3 protein. The sample shows 300,000 or so distinct CDR3 sequences, roughly nine tenths of them seen only once. Source material: CD4+ T cells from PBMCs. Receptor source: a human donor with multiple sclerosis.

The chain uses TRBV14 and TRBJ1-1, with a possible D match to TRBD1 (5 bases). The V gene lost 5 bases and the J gene lost 3 bases, with 10 bases spanning the gap. CDR3 length: 13 residues. Germline V lookup: CDR1 SGHDN, CDR2 FVKESK. CDR3 sequence: CASSAQGYTEAFF. CDR3 in DNA: TGTGCCAGCAGCGCTCAGGGTTACACTGAAGCTTTCTTT.

The V and J genes are TRBV12-3 or TRBV12-4 and TRBJ2-2, with 7 bases matching TRBD2. V was pared by 5 bases and J by 3 bases, with 6 bases of the junction left unmatched. The CDR3 runs 15 residues. CDR3 protein: CASSPGTTYTGELFF. DNA for the CDR3: TGTGCCAGCAGTCCCGGGACTACATACACCGGGGAGCTGTTTTTT.

This chain joins TRBV4-2 and TRBJ2-5; D is undetermined. V was shortened by 0 bases and J by 0 bases, with 5 bases between the two germline ends. There are 14 residues in the CDR3. The germline gives CDR1 LGHNA, CDR2 YNFKEQ. CDR3 nucleotide sequence: TGTGCCAGCAGCCAAGATGACGACCAAGAGACCCAGTACTTC. Its translation: CASSQDDDQETQYF.

The V gene is TRBV19, the J gene TRBJ1-1; maybe TRBD1 (5 bases). CDR1 LNHDA and CDR2 SQIVND come from the germline V gene (reference sequence). This CDR3 region has 14 residues. V lost 3 bases, J lost 6 bases, and 14 bases lay in between. The CDR3 region is CASSIGLAGAEAFF. The CDR3 DNA reads TGTGCCAGTAGTATTGGGCTTGCGGGGGCTGAAGCTTTCTTT.

V and J are TRBV4-2 and TRBJ2-2, with D perhaps given as TRBD1 or TRBD2 (7 bases each). This CDR3 contains 17 residues. The germline gives CDR1 LGHNA, CDR2 YNFKEQ. The V and J ends lost 4 bases and 4 bases respectively, with 19 bases between them. The CDR3 spells CASSPPRGGQRTGELFF. The CDR3, as DNA: TGTGCCAGCAGCCCACCTCGCGGGGGACAGCGCACCGGGGAGCTGTTTTTT.

This chain joins TRBV9 and TRBJ2-1; TRBD2 agrees at 8 bases. The V gene's germline CDR1 is SGDLS and CDR2 YYNGEE. Trimming at V came to 0 bases and at J to 9 bases, leaving 14 bases not matched to a gene. CDR3 length: 17 amino acids. The CDR3, as DNA: TGTGCCAGCAGCGTAGATCTTCGAGCGGGAGAGGCACTTGAGCAGTTCTTC. Its translation is CASSVDLRAGEALEQFF.